This is a list of T cell receptor beta chains from one sample in a study of shared clonotypes between healthy human individuals. Measured with immunoSEQ multiplex PCR; TCRdb has only the in-frame clones, and not every one. The table shows around 2,000,000 clones, with 93% occurring only once. The sequenced sample consisted of naive CD8+ T cells from PBMCs. Receptors were obtained from a man younger than 35 in good health. Some clones in this sample may be carry-over from other donors' samples. Both conserved end residues are part of each CDR3. D genes are given only for firm matches. The listing skips clone size in some rows; elsewhere it reads once, few, many or a size class.

clone_size: -; j_call: TRBJ2-2; d_call: TRBD2; v_call: TRBV19; cdr3_aa: CASSRPPPGLAIMEELFF; cdr3_nt: TGTGCCAGTAGCCGACCTCCCCCGGGACTAGCTATTATGGAGGAGCTGTTTTTT
clone_size: -; j_call: TRBJ2-6; d_call: -; v_call: TRBV9; cdr3_aa: CASSTSSSSGANVLTF; cdr3_nt: TGTGCCAGCAGCACTTCTAGCAGCTCTGGGGCCAACGTCCTGACTTTC
clone_size: once; j_call: TRBJ2-1; d_call: -; v_call: TRBV9; cdr3_aa: CASSVARDEGRASNEQFF; cdr3_nt: TGTGCCAGCAGCGTAGCAAGGGATGAGGGGCGGGCGAGCAATGAGCAGTTCTTC
clone_size: few; j_call: TRBJ2-7; d_call: -; v_call: TRBV10-1; cdr3_aa: CASSEWRGMGEQYF; cdr3_nt: TGCGCCAGCAGTGAGTGGAGGGGAATGGGAGAGCAGTACTTC
clone_size: -; j_call: TRBJ1-2; d_call: -; v_call: TRBV30; cdr3_aa: CAWSVLDYGYGYTF; cdr3_nt: TGTGCCTGGAGTGTACTAGACTATGGCTATGGCTACACCTTC
clone_size: -; j_call: TRBJ2-1; d_call: TRBD2; v_call: TRBV5-1; cdr3_aa: CASSVTSGRPPHNEQFF; cdr3_nt: TGCGCCAGCAGCGTGACTAGCGGGAGGCCACCCCACAATGAGCAGTTCTTC
clone_size: few; j_call: TRBJ1-1; d_call: -; v_call: TRBV27; cdr3_aa: CASSSGGTEAFF; cdr3_nt: TGTGCCAGCAGTTCCGGGGGTACTGAAGCTTTCTTT
clone_size: -; j_call: TRBJ2-7; d_call: -; v_call: TRBV11-1; cdr3_aa: CASSLGPDTHEQYF; cdr3_nt: TGTGCCAGCAGCTTAGGGCCCGACACGCACGAGCAGTACTTC
clone_size: -; j_call: TRBJ2-1; d_call: -; v_call: TRBV28; cdr3_aa: CASSRGTPTYNEQFF; cdr3_nt: TGTGCCAGCAGTCGCGGGACTCCCACCTACAATGAGCAGTTCTTC
clone_size: -; j_call: TRBJ1-4; d_call: TRBD1; v_call: TRBV5-1; cdr3_aa: CASSLLGTGRPLSEKLFF; cdr3_nt: TGCGCCAGCAGCCTCCTTGGGACAGGGAGGCCCCTTAGCGAAAAACTGTTTTTT
clone_size: -; j_call: TRBJ2-1; d_call: TRBD2; v_call: TRBV5-6; cdr3_aa: CASSLTSGLINEQFF; cdr3_nt: TGTGCCAGCAGCTTGACTAGCGGGTTAATCAATGAGCAGTTCTTC
clone_size: -; j_call: TRBJ2-7; d_call: -; v_call: TRBV15; cdr3_aa: CATSRGQRRVEQYF; cdr3_nt: TGTGCCACCAGCAGAGGACAGCGCCGGGTCGAGCAGTACTTC
clone_size: -; j_call: TRBJ2-7; d_call: TRBD2; v_call: TRBV27; cdr3_aa: CASSSTGLVIYEQYF; cdr3_nt: TGTGCCAGCAGTTCAACGGGACTAGTCATCTACGAGCAGTACTTC
clone_size: -; j_call: TRBJ1-4; d_call: -; v_call: TRBV2; cdr3_aa: CASSGGPHEGYGKLFF; cdr3_nt: TGTGCCAGCAGTGGAGGACCTCATGAGGGATACGGGAAACTGTTTTTT
clone_size: -; j_call: TRBJ2-7; d_call: -; v_call: TRBV28; cdr3_aa: CASRDTESLTYEQYF; cdr3_nt: TGTGCCAGCAGGGACACAGAAAGCCTTACCTACGAGCAGTACTTC
clone_size: -; j_call: TRBJ2-7; d_call: TRBD2; v_call: TRBV4-1; cdr3_aa: CASSQVGLTSGDEQYF; cdr3_nt: TGCGCCAGCAGCCAAGTCGGTTTAACTAGCGGGGACGAGCAGTACTTC
clone_size: once; j_call: TRBJ1-4; d_call: -; v_call: TRBV9; cdr3_aa: CASSGAKGHGHEKLFF; cdr3_nt: TGTGCCAGCAGCGGTGCCAAGGGACACGGCCATGAAAAACTGTTTTTT
clone_size: -; j_call: TRBJ2-1; d_call: -; v_call: TRBV9; cdr3_aa: CASSVGVDEQFF; cdr3_nt: TGTGCCAGCAGCGTGGGAGTGGATGAGCAGTTCTTC
clone_size: -; j_call: TRBJ2-7; d_call: -; v_call: TRBV9; cdr3_aa: CASSPGTEIYEQYF; cdr3_nt: TGTGCCAGCAGCCCCGGGACTGAGATCTACGAGCAGTACTTC
clone_size: once; j_call: TRBJ2-2; d_call: -; v_call: TRBV28; cdr3_aa: CASRTLIRGELFF; cdr3_nt: TGTGCCAGCAGGACACTCATCCGAGGGGAGCTGTTTTTT
clone_size: -; j_call: TRBJ1-2; d_call: -; v_call: TRBV29-1; cdr3_aa: CSVVIGPYGYTF; cdr3_nt: TGCAGCGTTGTTATTGGCCCCTATGGCTACACCTTC
clone_size: once; j_call: TRBJ2-1; d_call: TRBD2; v_call: TRBV9; cdr3_aa: CASSASGRGHEQFF; cdr3_nt: TGTGCCAGCAGTGCCAGCGGGAGGGGTCATGAGCAGTTCTTC
clone_size: -; j_call: TRBJ1-1; d_call: TRBD1; v_call: TRBV19; cdr3_aa: CASKGGGTEAFF; cdr3_nt: TGTGCCAGCAAAGGGGGCGGCACTGAAGCTTTCTTT
clone_size: -; j_call: TRBJ2-5; d_call: -; v_call: TRBV9; cdr3_aa: CASSAQGLQETQYF; cdr3_nt: TGTGCCAGCAGCGCCCAGGGACTCCAAGAGACCCAGTACTTC
clone_size: -; j_call: TRBJ2-7; d_call: -; v_call: TRBV13; cdr3_aa: CASSLGSTYEQYF; cdr3_nt: TGTGCCAGCAGCTTAGGCAGTACCTACGAGCAGTACTTC
clone_size: -; j_call: TRBJ2-7; d_call: -; v_call: TRBV6-1; cdr3_aa: CASSEVMSGWYEQYF; cdr3_nt: TGTGCCAGCAGTGAAGTGATGTCAGGGTGGTACGAGCAGTACTTC
clone_size: -; j_call: TRBJ1-3; d_call: -; v_call: TRBV7-2; cdr3_aa: CASSLLFEGPPGNTIYF; cdr3_nt: TGTGCCAGCAGCTTGCTTTTTGAGGGGCCTCCTGGAAACACCATATATTTT
clone_size: -; j_call: TRBJ2-6; d_call: TRBD1; v_call: TRBV5-1; cdr3_aa: CASRGQASSGANVLTF; cdr3_nt: TGCGCCAGCAGGGGACAGGCTAGCTCTGGGGCCAACGTCCTGACTTTC
clone_size: -; j_call: TRBJ1-4; d_call: -; v_call: TRBV15; cdr3_aa: CATSRGAILDVWDEKLFF; cdr3_nt: TGTGCCACCAGCAGAGGAGCCATTCTTGACGTCTGGGATGAAAAACTGTTTTTT
clone_size: -; j_call: TRBJ2-5; d_call: TRBD1; v_call: TRBV2; cdr3_aa: CASSDRDRGRETQYF; cdr3_nt: TGTGCCAGCAGTGATCGGGACAGGGGGCGTGAGACCCAGTACTTC
clone_size: -; j_call: TRBJ2-1; d_call: TRBD2; v_call: TRBV27; cdr3_aa: CASSFGGRKRDEQFF; cdr3_nt: TGTGCCAGCAGTTTTGGCGGGAGGAAGCGGGATGAGCAGTTCTTC
clone_size: -; j_call: TRBJ2-1; d_call: TRBD2; v_call: TRBV2; cdr3_aa: CASSQLAASSLNEQFF; cdr3_nt: TGTGCCAGCAGTCAACTAGCGGCCTCTAGTCTCAATGAGCAGTTCTTC
clone_size: -; j_call: TRBJ2-7; d_call: -; v_call: TRBV5-1; cdr3_aa: CASSLLPDGHYEQYF; cdr3_nt: TGCGCCAGCAGCTTGCTGCCAGACGGACACTACGAGCAGTACTTC
clone_size: -; j_call: TRBJ1-2; d_call: -; v_call: TRBV25-1; cdr3_aa: CASSDVGSHYGYTF; cdr3_nt: TGTGCCAGCAGTGACGTTGGCAGCCATTATGGCTACACCTTC
clone_size: -; j_call: TRBJ2-3; d_call: -; v_call: TRBV2; cdr3_aa: CATEGRSTDTQYF; cdr3_nt: TGTGCCACAGAGGGACGGAGCACAGATACGCAGTATTTT
clone_size: once; j_call: TRBJ1-6; d_call: -; v_call: TRBV30; cdr3_aa: CACWVLSSYNSPLHF; cdr3_nt: TGTGCCTGCTGGGTCCTCAGCTCCTATAATTCACCCCTCCACTTT
clone_size: -; j_call: TRBJ1-3; d_call: TRBD1; v_call: TRBV9; cdr3_aa: CASSVDGTGGRNTIYF; cdr3_nt: TGTGCCAGCAGCGTCGACGGGACAGGGGGAAGAAACACCATATATTTT
clone_size: -; j_call: TRBJ1-5; d_call: -; v_call: TRBV21-1; cdr3_aa: CASSKAPAGTSNQPQHF; cdr3_nt: TGTGCCAGCAGCAAAGCGCCGGCAGGGACCAGCAATCAGCCCCAGCATTTT
clone_size: -; j_call: TRBJ2-2; d_call: TRBD2; v_call: TRBV9; cdr3_aa: CASSVEAGGNTGELFF; cdr3_nt: TGTGCCAGCAGCGTTGAAGCGGGAGGGAACACCGGGGAGCTGTTTTTT
clone_size: -; j_call: TRBJ2-7; d_call: TRBD1; v_call: TRBV18; cdr3_aa: CASSRQGGYEQYF; cdr3_nt: TGTGCCAGCTCACGACAGGGGGGCTACGAGCAGTACTTC
clone_size: once; j_call: TRBJ2-2; d_call: -; v_call: TRBV5-4; cdr3_aa: CASSRLGETGELFF; cdr3_nt: TGTGCCAGCAGTCGGCTCGGTGAGACCGGGGAGCTGTTTTTT
clone_size: -; j_call: TRBJ2-7; d_call: -; v_call: TRBV27; cdr3_aa: CASSFGRSYEQYF; cdr3_nt: TGTGCCAGCAGTTTCGGCAGGTCCTACGAGCAGTACTTC
clone_size: -; j_call: TRBJ1-4; d_call: -; v_call: TRBV7-9; cdr3_aa: CASSLGPGTNEKLFF; cdr3_nt: TGTGCCAGCAGCTTAGGGCCCGGAACTAATGAAAAACTGTTTTTT
clone_size: -; j_call: TRBJ2-7; d_call: TRBD2; v_call: TRBV7-6; cdr3_aa: CASSELAGGPLHEQYF; cdr3_nt: TGTGCCAGCAGCGAGTTAGCGGGAGGGCCTTTACACGAGCAGTACTTC
clone_size: -; j_call: TRBJ2-1; d_call: -; v_call: TRBV28; cdr3_aa: CASSLVAVSYNEQFF; cdr3_nt: TGTGCCAGCAGTTTGGTAGCGGTCTCCTACAATGAGCAGTTCTTC
clone_size: -; j_call: TRBJ1-6; d_call: -; v_call: TRBV5-1; cdr3_aa: CASSHGPTGRDSPLHF; cdr3_nt: TGCGCCAGCAGCCATGGGCCGACCGGCAGGGATTCACCCCTCCACTTT
clone_size: -; j_call: TRBJ2-2; d_call: -; v_call: TRBV5-1; cdr3_aa: CASSLAGLRVGFANTGELFF; cdr3_nt: TGCGCCAGCAGCTTGGCGGGGCTCAGGGTTGGTTTCGCGAACACCGGGGAGCTGTTTTTT
clone_size: -; j_call: TRBJ1-2; d_call: -; v_call: TRBV28; cdr3_aa: CASGHYGYTF; cdr3_nt: TGTGCCAGCGGGCACTATGGCTACACCTTC
clone_size: once; j_call: TRBJ2-7; d_call: -; v_call: TRBV7-3; cdr3_aa: CASSLIRSAGRPVEQYF; cdr3_nt: TGTGCCAGCAGCTTAATCCGGAGTGCGGGAAGGCCGGTAGAGCAGTACTTC
clone_size: -; j_call: TRBJ1-5; d_call: TRBD1; v_call: TRBV7-8; cdr3_aa: CASTTDRGVQPQHF; cdr3_nt: TGTGCCAGCACGACCGACAGGGGAGTACAGCCCCAGCATTTT
clone_size: -; j_call: TRBJ2-7; d_call: -; v_call: TRBV5-6; cdr3_aa: CASSLGASATYEQYF; cdr3_nt: TGTGCCAGCAGCTTGGGGGCTAGCGCCACCTACGAGCAGTACTTC
clone_size: -; j_call: TRBJ2-4; d_call: -; v_call: TRBV2; cdr3_aa: CASSEGPHSGRDIQYF; cdr3_nt: TGTGCCAGCAGTGAAGGTCCACACTCAGGACGGGACATTCAGTACTTC
clone_size: -; j_call: TRBJ2-3; d_call: -; v_call: TRBV4-1; cdr3_aa: CASSQDQGSPSTDTQYF; cdr3_nt: TGCGCCAGCAGCCAAGATCAAGGTAGCCCGAGCACAGATACGCAGTATTTT
clone_size: -; j_call: TRBJ2-2; d_call: TRBD1; v_call: TRBV14; cdr3_aa: CASSLDYRGEVTGELFF; cdr3_nt: TGTGCCAGCAGCCTAGACTACAGGGGCGAGGTTACCGGGGAGCTGTTTTTT
clone_size: -; j_call: TRBJ1-2; d_call: -; v_call: TRBV7-9; cdr3_aa: CASSPVRPGDGYTF; cdr3_nt: TGTGCCAGCAGCCCGGTTAGGCCGGGGGATGGCTACACCTTC